A selection of T cell receptor beta chains follows, all from one sample in a study of radiotherapy plus CTLA-4 blockade in lung cancer. Produced via immunoSEQ multiplex PCR; TCRdb's table is partial and in-frame only. There are 110,000 or so clones in the sample; more than 65% occur only once, and about 5.2% lies in the top ten. Sequencing was performed on peripheral blood, taken from a patient treated with radiotherapy plus ipilimumab. The receptors derive from a human donor with non-small cell lung cancer who had a partial response to radiotherapy plus ipilimumab. Both conserved end residues are part of each CDR3. D genes are given only for firm matches. Clone sizes are given selectively: once, few, many, or a class where the clone is expanded.

d_call: .
j_call: TRBJ2-5
v_call: TRBV28
clone_size: medium-sized
cdr3_nt: TGTGCCAAAAACACGAAGAGGGCGACCCCTCAGGAGACCCAGTACTTC
cdr3_aa: CAKNTKRATPQETQYF

d_call: .
j_call: TRBJ2-3
v_call: TRBV4-1
clone_size: few
cdr3_nt: TGCGCCAGCAGCCTGGGGGGTAAAGGGAAGTCAGATACGCAGTATTTT
cdr3_aa: CASSLGGKGKSDTQYF

d_call: TRBD2
j_call: TRBJ2-1
v_call: TRBV9
clone_size: .
cdr3_nt: TGTGCCAGCAGCGTAGCGACTAGCGGCCTGGAGCAGTTCTTC
cdr3_aa: CASSVATSGLEQFF

d_call: TRBD2
j_call: TRBJ2-7
v_call: TRBV7-2
clone_size: .
cdr3_nt: TGTGCCAGCAGCTTAAGCCTAGCGGAGATCTACGAGCAGTACTTC
cdr3_aa: CASSLSLAEIYEQYF

d_call: .
j_call: TRBJ1-1
v_call: TRBV28
clone_size: .
cdr3_nt: TGTGCCAGCAGTTTTCTCTGGGGGAGGGACACTGAAGCTTTCTTT
cdr3_aa: CASSFLWGRDTEAFF

d_call: TRBD1
j_call: TRBJ1-1
v_call: TRBV28
clone_size: few
cdr3_nt: TGTGCCAGCAGCCTCCTCGGACAGGAGCGGGAGACTGAAGCTTTCTTT
cdr3_aa: CASSLLGQERETEAFF

d_call: TRBD1
j_call: TRBJ2-1
v_call: TRBV28
clone_size: .
cdr3_nt: TGTGCCAGCAGCTCTATACAGGGGAACACCAATGAGCAGTTCTTC
cdr3_aa: CASSSIQGNTNEQFF

d_call: .
j_call: TRBJ2-1
v_call: TRBV10-3
clone_size: .
cdr3_nt: TGTGCCATCGGGGGGGTGGGGACAGGTTACAATGAGCAGTTCTTC
cdr3_aa: CAIGGVGTGYNEQFF

d_call: .
j_call: TRBJ2-5
v_call: TRBV25-1
clone_size: .
cdr3_nt: TGTGCCAGCAGTGAATATGGAGGGCAAGAGACCCAGTACTTC
cdr3_aa: CASSEYGGQETQYF

d_call: TRBD2
j_call: TRBJ2-2
v_call: TRBV18
clone_size: .
cdr3_nt: TGTGCCAGCTCACCACTTTCGCCGACTAGCATGGTAACCGGGGAGCTGTTTTTT
cdr3_aa: CASSPLSPTSMVTGELFF

d_call: TRBD2
j_call: TRBJ2-7
v_call: TRBV6-1
clone_size: .
cdr3_nt: TGTGCCAGCAGTGCGGCTAGCGGGAGGTACGAGCAGTACTTC
cdr3_aa: CASSAASGRYEQYF

d_call: .
j_call: TRBJ1-1
v_call: TRBV6-5
clone_size: .
cdr3_nt: TGTGCCAGCAGTTACCGGGTGAACACTGAAGCTTTCTTT
cdr3_aa: CASSYRVNTEAFF

d_call: .
j_call: TRBJ1-2
v_call: TRBV19
clone_size: .
cdr3_nt: TGTGCCAGTAGTATAGCCCGACTGTGGGATGGCTACACCTTC
cdr3_aa: CASSIARLWDGYTF

d_call: TRBD1
j_call: TRBJ2-2
v_call: TRBV4-2
clone_size: .
cdr3_nt: TGTGCCAGCATGAGGGGGCCGAACACCGGGGAGCTGTTTTTT
cdr3_aa: CASMRGPNTGELFF

d_call: .
j_call: TRBJ2-5
v_call: TRBV27
clone_size: .
cdr3_nt: TGTGCCAGCAGTTTGCGGGCGCGACCACAAGAGACCCAGTACTTC
cdr3_aa: CASSLRARPQETQYF

d_call: TRBD1
j_call: TRBJ1-6
v_call: TRBV27
clone_size: .
cdr3_nt: TGTGCCAGCAGTTTATTATCGCCGGACAGGGGGTATAATTCACCCCTCCACTTT
cdr3_aa: CASSLLSPDRGYNSPLHF

d_call: .
j_call: TRBJ1-3
v_call: TRBV6-1
clone_size: few
cdr3_nt: TGTGCCAGCAGATCTAGCTCTGGAAACACCATATATTTT
cdr3_aa: CASRSSSGNTIYF

d_call: .
j_call: TRBJ2-3
v_call: TRBV7-2
clone_size: .
cdr3_nt: TGTGCCAGCAGCTTAGGCGTAGATACGCAGTATTTT
cdr3_aa: CASSLGVDTQYF

d_call: TRBD2
j_call: TRBJ2-2
v_call: TRBV2
clone_size: .
cdr3_nt: TGTGCCAGCACCAGCGGGAGAGGCACCGGGGAGCTGTTTTTT
cdr3_aa: CASTSGRGTGELFF

d_call: TRBD1
j_call: TRBJ2-1
v_call: TRBV7-3
clone_size: .
cdr3_nt: TGTGCCAGCAGCGCTGGACAGGGGTTCCTCAATGAGCAGTTCTTC
cdr3_aa: CASSAGQGFLNEQFF

d_call: TRBD2
j_call: TRBJ2-3
v_call: TRBV7-9
clone_size: .
cdr3_nt: TGTGCCAGCAGCTCCGGGACTAGCGGGAGGCCGAGCACAGATACGCAGTATTTT
cdr3_aa: CASSSGTSGRPSTDTQYF

d_call: .
j_call: TRBJ2-2
v_call: TRBV10-3
clone_size: .
cdr3_nt: TGTGCCATCAGTGAGTCGGTCGAGGTGGCCGGGGAGCTGTTTTTT
cdr3_aa: CAISESVEVAGELFF

d_call: .
j_call: TRBJ2-2
v_call: TRBV11-3
clone_size: .
cdr3_nt: TGTGCCAGCAGCCCTGGGGGGCGGGAGACCGGGGAGCTGTTTTTT
cdr3_aa: CASSPGGRETGELFF

d_call: .
j_call: TRBJ2-3
v_call: TRBV5-1
clone_size: .
cdr3_nt: TGCGCCAGCAGCTTGAGCGGGTCTGGGACAGATACGCAGTATTTT
cdr3_aa: CASSLSGSGTDTQYF

d_call: .
j_call: TRBJ2-7
v_call: TRBV27
clone_size: few
cdr3_nt: TGTGCCACAGCCTACCGGGACAACTACGAGCAGTACTTC
cdr3_aa: CATAYRDNYEQYF

d_call: .
j_call: TRBJ1-1
v_call: TRBV6-1
clone_size: .
cdr3_nt: TGTGCCAGCAGTGAAGCTGGAGGCACTGAAGCTTTCTTT
cdr3_aa: CASSEAGGTEAFF

d_call: TRBD1
j_call: TRBJ2-3
v_call: TRBV6-1
clone_size: .
cdr3_nt: TGTGCCGGGACAGGACCTAGCACAGATACGCAGTATTTT
cdr3_aa: CAGTGPSTDTQYF

d_call: TRBD1
j_call: TRBJ1-1
v_call: TRBV5-1
clone_size: .
cdr3_nt: TGCGCCAGCAGCGGAACGACAGGGGGGAGCACTGAAGCTTTCTTT
cdr3_aa: CASSGTTGGSTEAFF

d_call: TRBD2
j_call: TRBJ2-1
v_call: TRBV9
clone_size: .
cdr3_nt: TGTGCCAGCAGCGGGGGACTAGCGGGAGGGATCTACAATGAGCAGTTCTTC
cdr3_aa: CASSGGLAGGIYNEQFF

d_call: .
j_call: TRBJ2-3
v_call: TRBV11-2
clone_size: once
cdr3_nt: TGTGCCAGCAGCCCCAGGGCAGATACGCAGTATTTT
cdr3_aa: CASSPRADTQYF

d_call: .
j_call: TRBJ2-1
v_call: TRBV11-3
clone_size: .
cdr3_nt: TGTGCCAGCAGCTTAGGTCAAGGGGCTACAAGCTCCTACAATGAGCAGTTCTTC
cdr3_aa: CASSLGQGATSSYNEQFF

d_call: .
j_call: TRBJ2-2
v_call: TRBV5-1
clone_size: .
cdr3_nt: TGCGCCAGCAGCTTGGTAGCGCGGGCTCCGAACACCGGGGAGCTGTTTTTT
cdr3_aa: CASSLVARAPNTGELFF

d_call: .
j_call: TRBJ1-4
v_call: TRBV28
clone_size: few
cdr3_nt: TGTGCCAGCAGTAAGCTCGGGTTCTTAAATGGAGGGGAAAAACTGTTTTTT
cdr3_aa: CASSKLGFLNGGEKLFF